This entry lists 31 T cell receptor beta chains sequenced from one sample in a study of T cells after yellow fever vaccination. TCRdb analysed the 5' RACE reads with MiXCR anew, one entry per CDR3 protein. The table shows just under 600,000 distinct CDR3 sequences, with roughly 14% occurring only once. The sample was PBMCs, taken on the day of the yellow fever booster vaccination. The origin of the receptors is a man aged 25-45 years who received the YFV17D yellow fever vaccine.

The rearrangement uses TRBV3-1 and TRBJ2-5; 15 bases agree with TRBD2. V shed 6 bases and J 4 bases; nucleotides not matched to a gene: 9. The germline V gene encodes CDR1 LGHDT and CDR2 YNNKEL (reference sequence). The CDR3 is 17 residues long. The CDR3 region has the DNA TGTGCCAGCAGGCGTATCAGGGGACTAGCGGGAGGAGAGACCCAGTACTTC. It specifies CASRRIRGLAGGETQYF.

The V call is TRBV7-9, the J call TRBJ1-1, with a possible D match to TRBD1 (6 bases). Germline CDR1 and CDR2: SEHNR and FQNEAQ (reference sequence). Trimming stripped 0 bases from V and 1 base from J, with 12 bases between. The CDR3 totals 16 residues. DNA for the CDR3: TGTGCCAGCAGCTTAGCGGGGGCAGGGGCGAACACTGAAGCTTTCTTT. Translating gives CASSLAGAGANTEAFF.

This clonotype has more than one count but fewer than ten. J is TRBJ2-7 and V is TRBV11-3, with a weak D call TRBD2 (5 bases). The CDR3 length is 13 residues. The germline V gene encodes CDR1 SGHNT and CDR2 YENEEA. The V and J ends lost 4 bases and 7 bases respectively, with 14 bases between them. The CDR3 sequence: CASSSSLLGEQYF. Written as DNA, the CDR3 is TGTGCCAGCAGCTCCTCCCTACTAGGTGAGCAGTACTTC.

This chain uses TRBV27 with TRBJ2-1; 8 bases line up with TRBD1. J was trimmed by 7 bases and V by 2 bases; bases with no gene match: 10. The CDR3 covers 16 residues. CDR1 MNHEY and CDR2 SMNVEV come from the germline V gene (reference sequence). Here the CDR3 DNA reads TGTGCCAGCAGTTTAAGTACAGGGGGAATTGTTAATGAGCAGTTCTTC. This gives the protein CASSLSTGGIVNEQFF.

The rearrangement links TRBV20-1 to TRBJ2-5; D possibly matches TRBD1 or TRBD2 (5 bases each). This CDR3 is 16 amino acids long. V was clipped by 5 bases and J by 7 bases, with 26 bases between them. Germline V gives CDR1 DFQATT, CDR2 SNEGSKA (reference sequence). The CDR3: CSALNPRDGTLGTQYF. Here the CDR3 DNA reads TGCAGTGCTCTCAACCCTCGGGACGGGACGTTGGGGACCCAGTACTTC.

V gene TRBV6-2 or TRBV6-3 combines with J gene TRBJ2-7; TRBD2 might be the D (6 bases). This CDR3 is 11 amino acids long. Trimming took off 0 bases at V and 9 bases at J, with 6 bases between the two ends. Germline CDR1 is MNHEY and CDR2 is SVGEGT. The CDR3 DNA reads as TGTGCCAGCAGTTACTCGGGAGGGCAGTACTTC. This codes for CASSYSGGQYF.

This clonotype showed up just a few times. The CDR3 is CASSIGRLLESRQFF. DNA for the CDR3: TGTGCCAGTAGTATCGGCAGGCTGCTTGAATCGAGGCAGTTCTTC. The gene calls are TRBV19 and TRBJ2-1; D ambiguous. The CDR3 consists of 15 residues. Trimming cost V 3 bases and J 12 bases, with 21 bases left between them. Germline V gives CDR1 LNHDA, CDR2 SQIVND (reference sequence).

The table lists this clonotype with a few counts. The rearrangement uses TRBV12-3 or TRBV12-4 and TRBJ2-5; TRBD1 might be the D (6 bases). The CDR3 has 15 residues. V was trimmed by 1 base and J by 3 bases, leaving 12 bases between them. The CDR3 region is CASSLGDITKETQYF. The CDR3 DNA reads as TGTGCCAGCAGTTTAGGGGACATTACCAAAGAGACCCAGTACTTC.

This sequence joins TRBV18 and TRBJ2-1; D remains unclear. Germline CDR1 reads KGHSH; CDR2 reads LQKENI. The V end lost 0 bases, the J end lost 9 bases, and 9 bases lay between the germline ends. The CDR3 length is 13 residues. The CDR3 reads CASSPPTVGEQFF. The CDR3 DNA sequence: TGTGCCAGCTCACCACCAACCGTCGGTGAGCAGTTCTTC. Variable domain in full (rest from reference TRBV18 and TRBJ2-1): NAGVMQNPRHLVRRRGQEARLRCSPMKGHSHVYWYRQLPEEGLKFMVYLQKENIIDESGMPKERFSAEFPKEGPSILRIQQVVRGDSAAYFCASSPPTVGEQFFGPGTRLTVL.

Only a few counts were recorded for this clonotype. The chain couples TRBV5-5 to TRBJ1-5, with D unclear. Germline V gene data show CDR1 as SGHKS and CDR2 as YYEKEE (reference sequence). This CDR3 has 15 amino acids. The V gene lost 5 bases and the J gene lost 0 bases, with 12 bases spanning the gap. CDR3 sequence (DNA): TGTGCCAGCAGGTTCGGGCTGGCTAGCAATCAGCCCCAGCATTTT. Its protein is CASRFGLASNQPQHF. Complete variable domain (other parts from reference TRBV5-5 and TRBJ1-5): DAGVTQSPTHLIKTRGQQVTLRCSPISGHKSVSWYQQVLGQGPQFIFQYYEKEERGRGNFPDRFSARQFPNYSSELNVNALLLGDSALYLCASRFGLASNQPQHFGDGTRLSIL.

This clonotype was found many times. V usage is TRBV4-3 and J usage is TRBJ2-3; D possibly corresponds to TRBD2 (5 bases). Trimming took off 2 bases at V and 3 bases at J, with 15 bases between the two ends. Germline CDR1 reads LGHNA; CDR2 reads YSLEER. The CDR3 covers 16 residues. CDR3 in DNA: TGCGCCAGCAGCCAACCGGAAGGGAGTGGAACAGATACGCAGTATTTT. Translation gives CASSQPEGSGTDTQYF.

This clonotype was detected many times. The chain employs TRBV5-1 and TRBJ2-1; the D gene is possibly TRBD2 (6 bases). CDR1 is SGHRS, CDR2 YFSETQ, per germline. The V and J ends lost 0 bases and 10 bases respectively, with 8 bases between them. The CDR3 is made up of 12 amino acids. CDR3 DNA sequence: TGCGCCAGCAGCTTGGATAGCGGCGAGCAGTTCTTC. Its translation is CASSLDSGEQFF.

The J gene is TRBJ1-4, the V gene TRBV15; no clear D gene. Trimming took 5 bases from V and 8 from J, leaving 15 bases between them. CDR3 size: 14 residues. From germline, CDR1 is LNHNV and CDR2 YYDKDF (reference sequence). The CDR3 loop is CATSETGWYEKLFF. CDR3 nucleotide sequence: TGTGCCACCAGCGAAACCGGCTGGTACGAAAAACTGTTTTTT.

This clonotype has a handful of counts. The V gene is TRBV24-1, the J gene TRBJ2-2; 8 nucleotides align to TRBD1. The junction had 4 bases not matched to a gene; V was cut back by 4 bases and J by 1 base. Germline V gene data show CDR1 as KGHDR and CDR2 as SFDVKD. The CDR3 length is 16 residues. The DNA for the CDR3 is TGTGCCACCAGTGACCCGACAGGGGAGAACACCGGGGAGCTGTTTTTT. Protein: CATSDPTGENTGELFF.

This clonotype has a count of ten or more. The chain is built from TRBV29-1 and TRBJ1-2; 8 bases match TRBD1. Losses at the gene ends were 7 bases for V and 1 base for J; bases not matched to a gene: 8. The CDR3 spans 14 residues. CDR1 is SQVTM and CDR2 is ANQGSEA in the germline V gene. CDR3 in DNA: TGCAGCGCTGGGGGGACAGGAGTTAACTATGGCTACACCTTC. Translation gives CSAGGTGVNYGYTF. The full variable domain, completed using reference TRBV29-1 and TRBJ1-2, is SAVISQKPSRDICQRGTSLTIQCQVDSQVTMMFWYRQQPGQSLTLIATANQGSEATYESGFVIDKFPISRPNLTFSTLTVSNMSPEDSSIYLCSAGGTGVNYGYTFGSGTRLTVV.

Only one count was recorded for this clonotype. The V call is TRBV29-1, the J call TRBJ2-5, with a weak D call TRBD2 (5 bases). The germline CDR1 and CDR2 sequences are SQVTM and ANQGSEA. Trimming cost V 3 bases and J 5 bases, with 13 bases left between them. CDR3 size: 13 residues. DNA of the CDR3: TGCAGCGTTGACCTGAGGGTTTTGGAGACCCAGTACTTC. Translation: CSVDLRVLETQYF.

V usage is TRBV29-1 and J usage is TRBJ2-3; D gene uncertain. CDR3 length: 8 amino acids. From germline, CDR1 is SQVTM and CDR2 ANQGSEA. V lost 5 bases, J lost 9 bases, and 3 bases lay in between. The CDR3 loop is CSVSTQYF. In nucleotides, the CDR3 is TGCAGCGTTTCGACGCAGTATTTT.

This chain links TRBV30 with TRBJ2-3; 8 bases line up with TRBD2. The CDR3 loop spans 15 amino acids. Germline V gene data show CDR1 as GTSNPN and CDR2 as SVGIG (reference sequence). Trimming took 0 bases from V and 3 from J; bases not matched to a gene: 5. In DNA form, the CDR3 reads TGTGCCTGGAGTGTAAGACTAGCGATTACAGATACGCAGTATTTT. Protein product: CAWSVRLAITDTQYF.

This clonotype was recorded a few times. The chain links TRBV29-1 to TRBJ2-7; TRBD2 matches at 11 bases. The V and J ends lost 5 bases and 6 bases, in that order; junction bases with no gene match: 9. CDR3 length equals 14 residues. Germline CDR1 SQVTM, CDR2 ANQGSEA. This CDR3 is CSVTRLTSGIEQYF. The CDR3, as DNA: TGCAGCGTTACAAGGTTGACTAGCGGGATCGAGCAGTACTTC.

This clonotype came up a few times. In nucleotides, the CDR3 is TGTGCCAGCAGTTTCGGACAGGGTGGGTATGAGCAGTTCTTC. Encoded protein: CASSFGQGGYEQFF. The chain combines TRBV6-5 with TRBJ2-1; TRBD1 matches 8 bases. The V and J ends lost 4 bases and 8 bases, in that order; junction bases with no gene match: 7. The CDR3 is 14 residues long. The germline V gene has CDR1 MNHEY and CDR2 SVGAGI.

The chain links TRBV5-6 to TRBJ2-1; TRBD1 agrees at 7 bases. Germline CDR1 and CDR2: SGHDT and YYEEEE. J was trimmed by 3 bases and V by 3 bases; bases with no gene match: 6. CDR3 length equals 15 residues. In nucleotides, the CDR3 is TGTGCCAGCAGCTCGGACAGGATGGGCTACAATGAGCAGTTCTTC. This translates into CASSSDRMGYNEQFF.

V gene TRBV2 combines with J gene TRBJ2-7; tentatively, D is TRBD2 (6 bases). CDR3 length equals 15 residues. Germline CDR1 is SNHLY and CDR2 is FYNNEI. Between the trimmed V and J ends, which lost 6 bases and 0 bases, there was a span of 15 bases. Here the CDR3 DNA reads TGTGCCAGCAGGGAGGACTACGCACCCTCCTACGAGCAGTACTTC. Translated, it gives CASREDYAPSYEQYF.

This clonotype was recorded a few times. The V gene is TRBV7-2, the J gene TRBJ2-1, with 8 bases lining up with TRBD2. V dropped 2 bases and J dropped 4; count of bases not matched to a gene: 4. The CDR3 sequence is 15 residues long. Germline CDR1 and CDR2: SGHTA and FQGNSA. The DNA for the CDR3 is TGTGCCAGCAGCTTAAGTAGCGGGATGTACAATGAGCAGTTCTTC. This encodes CASSLSSGMYNEQFF.

V gene TRBV30 combines with J gene TRBJ2-7; 8 bases fit TRBD2. The germline V gene encodes CDR1 GTSNPN and CDR2 SVGIG (reference sequence). V dropped 0 bases and J dropped 5; count of bases not matched to a gene: 12. The CDR3 runs to 16 residues. The CDR3 sequence: CAWSVRVGAGVNEQYF. CDR3 sequence (DNA): TGTGCCTGGAGTGTACGAGTGGGAGCGGGGGTAAACGAGCAGTACTTC.

Only a few counts were recorded for this clonotype. CDR3 sequence: CASSQPPRVEQFF. The CDR3 bases are TGTGCCAGCAGCCAGCCGCCTAGGGTTGAGCAGTTCTTC. The rearrangement uses TRBV3-1 and TRBJ2-1, with D unresolved. The CDR3 extends over 13 amino acids. Trimming removed 3 bases from V and 9 bases from J, with 12 bases in between. Germline V gives CDR1 LGHDT, CDR2 YNNKEL (reference sequence).

Only a few counts were recorded for this clonotype. Germline and junction disagree at one end, which may indicate a read error. CDR3 in amino acids: CAISESNRGSDF. In DNA, the CDR3 is TGTGCCATCAGTGAGTCTAACAGGGGGAGCGACTTC. The chain carries TRBV10-3 and TRBJ2-7; TRBD1 matches 8 bases. Germline V gives CDR1 ENHRY, CDR2 SYGVKD. The CDR3 sequence is 12 residues long.

The genes are TRBV20-1 and TRBJ2-7; D remains unclear. There are 11 residues in the CDR3. V was shortened by 5 bases and J by 6 bases, with 11 bases between the two germline ends. The germline V gene has CDR1 DFQATT and CDR2 SNEGSKA (reference sequence). CDR3 sequence: CSAQTHGEQYF. Written as DNA, the CDR3 is TGCAGTGCTCAAACCCATGGCGAGCAGTACTTC.

This clonotype was seen a few times. The chain uses TRBV28 and TRBJ2-2, with a possible D match to TRBD1 (7 bases). V dropped 6 bases and J dropped 5 bases, with 22 bases sitting between them. The CDR3 loop spans 17 amino acids. CDR1 and CDR2 (germline): MDHEN, SYDVKM. CDR3 amino acids: CASSIFPGDSQTGELFF. In DNA, the CDR3 is TGTGCCAGCAGCATTTTCCCGGGGGACAGCCAAACCGGGGAGCTGTTTTTT.

This clonotype was picked up many times. The gene calls are TRBV5-1 and TRBJ2-4; no definite D call. Germline CDR1 reads SGHRS; CDR2 reads YFSETQ. V was clipped by 1 base and J by 1 base, with 9 bases between them. The CDR3 loop spans 15 amino acids. This CDR3 reads CASSLMGSAKNIQYF. For the CDR3, the DNA is TGCGCCAGCAGCTTGATGGGATCGGCCAAAAACATTCAGTACTTC.

The chain recombines TRBV10-1 with TRBJ2-5; weak D call: TRBD2 (6 bases). V was cut by 2 bases and J by 5 bases, with 15 bases left in between. CDR1 and CDR2 (germline): WNHNN, SYGVQD (reference sequence). This CDR3 has 15 residues. This CDR3 reads CASSEVHSGYETQYF. The CDR3 coding sequence is TGCGCCAGCAGTGAGGTCCACAGCGGGTATGAGACCCAGTACTTC.

V usage is TRBV27 and J usage is TRBJ2-3, with TRBD1 identical over 10 bases. The germline V gene has CDR1 MNHEY and CDR2 SMNVEV (reference sequence). Trimming cost V 8 bases and J 5 bases; bases outside gene matches: 10. The CDR3 spans 15 residues. CDR3 coding DNA: TGTGCCAGCCCAACCGAGGACAGGGGGGTAGATACGCAGTATTTT. Its translation: CASPTEDRGVDTQYF.